The present TCR beta chain was sequenced within a study of CD8+ T cells in alopecia areata. About the study: The study gave treated patients oral tofacitinib at 5 to 10 mg twice daily. Whole-study results and caveats: Scalp clonality and expanded CD8+ clones among the top 100 showed significant decreases with tofacitinib.

Comment on this clone: Its antigen is unidentified.

Treatment: oral pan-JAK inhibitor, 5-10 mg twice daily. Those with alopecia areata gave lesional scalp punch biopsies and peripheral blood. The germline CDR1 and CDR2 sequences are MGHRA and YSYEKL. This CDR3 contains 16 residues. Trimming shortened V by 0 bases and J by 0 bases, and 11 bases separated the two germline ends. Extracted RNA was reverse transcribed into cDNA, the sequencing template. The data were produced by immunoSEQ multiplex PCR, yet TCRdb's version contains in-frame clones alone and is incomplete. The data show around 150,000 clones, with less than 70% seen just once and roughly 0.85% held by the top ten.

The rearrangement links TRBV4-1 to TRBJ1-1; no definite D call. This sequence originates from a human donor with alopecia areata. The sequenced sample was CD4+ T cells sorted from blood, obtained at week 4, from a patient treated with tofacitinib. The CDR3 loop is CASSQDSANMNTEAFF. CDR3 nucleotide sequence: TGCGCCAGCAGCCAAGATAGTGCAAATATGAACACTGAAGCTTTCTTT.